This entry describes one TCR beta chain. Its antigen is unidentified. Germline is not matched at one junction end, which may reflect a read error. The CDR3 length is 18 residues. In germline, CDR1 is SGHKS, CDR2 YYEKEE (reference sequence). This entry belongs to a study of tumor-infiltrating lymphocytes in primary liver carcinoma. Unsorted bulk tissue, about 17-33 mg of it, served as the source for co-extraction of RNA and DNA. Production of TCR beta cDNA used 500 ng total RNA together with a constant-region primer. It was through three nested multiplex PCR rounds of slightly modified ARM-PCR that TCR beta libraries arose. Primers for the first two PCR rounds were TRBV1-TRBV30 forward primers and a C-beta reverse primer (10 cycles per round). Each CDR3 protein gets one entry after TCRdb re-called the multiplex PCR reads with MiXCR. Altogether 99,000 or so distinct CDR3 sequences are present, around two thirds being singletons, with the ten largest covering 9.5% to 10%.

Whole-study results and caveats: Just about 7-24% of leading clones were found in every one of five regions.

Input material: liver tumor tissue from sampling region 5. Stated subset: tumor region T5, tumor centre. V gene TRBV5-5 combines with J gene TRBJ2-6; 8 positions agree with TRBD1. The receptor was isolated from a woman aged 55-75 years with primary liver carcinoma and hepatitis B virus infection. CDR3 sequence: CGSSRTGTLSSGANVLTF. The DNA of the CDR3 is TGTGGCAGCAGCCGGACAGGGACTCTGAGCTCTGGGGCCAACGTCCTGACCTTC.